This record looks at one T cell receptor beta chain sequence and its context. Its antigen remains unidentified. This CDR3 is also generated by other DNA sequences in the sample. Into CD45RA+ naive and CD45RA-negative memory subsets, the CD4+ cells were split. V lost 6 bases to trimming and J lost 1 base; unmatched junction nucleotides: 4. The CDR3 runs to 14 residues. Germline CDR1 MNHEY, CDR2 SVGAGI. Clones were sequenced by immunoSEQ multiplex PCR, and TCRdb holds only the in-frame ones, with some missing. The repertoire holds about 2.4 million clones, with over 85% as singletons. This sample was included in a study of shared clonotypes between healthy human individuals. Whole-study context: The people who gave samples were two women and a few men aged 18 to 49.

The study's findings and limits: Relative to memory subsets, naive subsets generally showed larger estimated richness. Rarefaction indicated that sorted-subset sequencing remained incomplete although depth was large.

The sequence was obtained from a man younger than 35 in good health. Some clones in this sample may be carry-over from other donors' samples. Sequenced sample: naive CD4+ T cells from PBMCs. As to subset: CD45RA+ positively selected. The chain has TRBV6-5 and TRBJ1-1; TRBD1 agrees at 8 bases. Written as DNA, the CDR3 is TGTGCCAGCAGCCGAGACAGGGGGAACACTGAAGCTTTCTTT. Translating gives CASSRDRGNTEAFF.